These 10 T cell receptor beta chains were all obtained from the same sample, sequenced in a study of identical twins. Each CDR3 protein is one row after TCRdb ran MiXCR on the 5' RACE reads. The sample has around 1.7 million distinct CDR3 sequences, about 32% seen once. The sequenced sample consisted of cord blood. These receptor sequences come from a newborn girl in good health.

To note about this clonotype: A much larger clone is a single base away; this may be a read error. This sequence joins TRBV29-1 and TRBJ2-1; TRBD2 might be the D (5 bases). Germline lookup yields CDR1 SQVTM and CDR2 ANQGSEA. V lost 2 bases and J 13 bases, leaving 15 bases between the germline ends. The CDR3 consists of 12 residues. This CDR3 is CSVETGRETQFF. In DNA form, the CDR3 reads TGCAGCGTTGAAACGGGAAGAGAGACCCAGTTCTTC.

V and J are TRBV7-2 and TRBJ1-2; the D gene is possibly TRBD1 (5 bases). Trimming took off 3 bases at V and 4 bases at J, with 21 bases between the two ends. The germline CDR1 and CDR2 sequences are SGHTA and FQGNSA. The CDR3 spans 17 residues. CDR3 nucleotides: TGTGCCAGCAGCTTCTCGACAGCCAGCCAAACCCTCTATGGCTACACCTTC. Translated: CASSFSTASQTLYGYTF.

A few counts support this clonotype. The chain combines TRBV12-3 or TRBV12-4 with TRBJ2-1, with D possibly being TRBD2 (6 bases). The CDR3 covers 14 residues. Trimming cost V 3 bases and J 6 bases, with 12 bases left between them. The CDR3 here is CASSFRGLPNEQFF. In nucleotides, the CDR3 is TGTGCCAGCAGTTTTAGGGGACTTCCCAATGAGCAGTTCTTC.

This clonotype has at least ten counts. V usage is TRBV12-3 or TRBV12-4 and J usage is TRBJ2-6; weak D call: TRBD1 (5 bases). V was shortened by 2 bases and J by 3 bases, with 5 bases between the two germline ends. This CDR3 has 14 amino acids. The CDR3 bases are TGTGCCAGCAGTTTACAGGGTGGGGCCAACGTCCTGACTTTC. Translated, it gives CASSLQGGANVLTF.

The J gene is TRBJ2-3, the V gene TRBV5-5; D is perhaps TRBD1 (6 bases). The CDR3 contains 15 residues. V lost 1 base, J lost 4 bases, and 13 bases lay in between. From germline, CDR1 is SGHKS and CDR2 YYEKEE (reference sequence). CDR3 loop: CASSLFLQGADTQYF. The CDR3 DNA follows: TGTGCCAGCAGCTTGTTTTTACAGGGAGCAGATACGCAGTATTTT.

J is TRBJ1-2 and V is TRBV7-2; a weak D match, TRBD1 (5 bases). Trimming shortened V by 5 bases and J by 8 bases, and 15 bases separated the two germline ends. Germline CDR1 is SGHTA and CDR2 is FQGNSA. The CDR3 extends over 13 amino acids. In DNA, the CDR3 is TGTGCCAGCAGCCCAGACGGGGGGAAAGGCTACACCTTC. Translated, it gives CASSPDGGKGYTF.

The chain is built from TRBV6-5 and TRBJ2-2, with 9 positions matching TRBD2. This CDR3 has 17 amino acids. With 2 bases clipped from V and 1 base from J, the junction kept 5 bases outside the gene matches. The germline CDR1 and CDR2 sequences are MNHEY and SVGAGI. CDR3 protein: CASSYAGTSMNTGELFF. The CDR3 DNA is TGTGCCAGCAGTTACGCCGGGACTAGCATGAACACCGGGGAGCTGTTTTTT.

This clonotype occurred a few times. The chain's CDR3 is CASKGLAGFRTDTQYF. The CDR3 DNA reads TGTGCCAGCAAAGGACTAGCGGGTTTCCGGACAGATACGCAGTATTTT. This chain joins TRBV2 and TRBJ2-3, with 11 bases lining up with TRBD2. Germline CDR1 and CDR2: SNHLY and FYNNEI. After removal of 7 bases from V and 3 bases from J, the junction contained 9 bases not matched to a gene. The CDR3 has 16 residues.

This clonotype has only a few counts. The rearrangement joins TRBV20-1 to TRBJ2-3; 7 bases fit TRBD2. The junction had 12 bases not matched to a gene; V was cut back by 5 bases and J by 4 bases. This CDR3 has 15 amino acids. The germline V gene encodes CDR1 DFQATT and CDR2 SNEGSKA (reference sequence). Here the CDR3 reads CSAFRSGEGADTQYF. Here the CDR3 DNA reads TGCAGTGCTTTCCGGAGCGGGGAGGGCGCAGATACGCAGTATTTT.

This chain connects TRBV20-1 to TRBJ1-5; D might be TRBD1 (5 bases). Germline V CDR1 and CDR2: DFQATT, SNEGSKA (reference sequence). The length of the CDR3 is 13 residues. Deletions cut 5 bases from V and 1 base from J, with 9 bases between. The DNA for the CDR3 is TGCAGTGCTTTAGGGGACAGCAATCAGCCCCAGCATTTT. It encodes CSALGDSNQPQHF.